Below are 11 T cell receptor beta chains sequenced from a single sample in a study of cytomegalovirus exposure and HLA in healthy donors. 60 Vbeta and 13 Jbeta primers were used in PCR. Assay: immunoSEQ multiplex PCR; the TCRdb copy retains only in-frame clones and omits some. The data show around 91,000 clones, roughly 78% seen once. Sequencing was done on a sample of PBMCs. These receptors originate from a male donor in good health and CMV-seropositive.

The chain recombines TRBV7-9 with TRBJ2-1, with 9 bases aligning to TRBD1. CDR3 length equals 17 residues. Per the germline V gene, CDR1 is SEHNR and CDR2 is FQNEAQ (reference sequence). V was pared by 1 base and J by 2 bases, with 6 bases of the junction left unmatched. CDR3 region: CASSLGQGVAAYNEQFF. The CDR3 DNA is TGTGCCAGCAGCTTAGGACAGGGGGTCGCGGCCTACAATGAGCAGTTCTTC.

V usage is TRBV19 and J usage is TRBJ2-5; 8 bases align to TRBD1. The germline gives CDR1 LNHDA, CDR2 SQIVND (reference sequence). This CDR3 has 15 amino acids. Trimming at V came to 4 bases and at J to 4 bases, leaving 8 bases not matched to a gene. The CDR3 coding sequence is TGTGCCAGTAGTACCGGACAGGGAGCCCCAGAGACCCAGTACTTC. It is translated as CASSTGQGAPETQYF.

Comments on this clone: Other nucleotide sequences from this sample produce the same CDR3. The rearrangement uses TRBV9 and TRBJ2-1, with 8 bases lining up with TRBD2. The CDR3 loop spans 15 amino acids. V trimming: 0 bases; J trimming: 4 bases; junction bases outside the gene matches: 3. The germline V gene has CDR1 SGDLS and CDR2 YYNGEE. The CDR3 region is CASSVGSGAYNEQFF. The CDR3 coding sequence is TGTGCCAGCAGCGTAGGTAGCGGGGCTTACAATGAGCAGTTCTTC.

V usage is TRBV6-5 and J usage is TRBJ2-7; 10 bases are a match to TRBD1. CDR1 is MNHEY and CDR2 is SVGAGI in the germline V gene. The CDR3 runs to 13 residues. V trimming: 10 bases; J trimming: 3 bases; junction bases outside the gene matches: 6. The CDR3 region has the DNA TGTGCCACACTCGGGACAGGGGACTACGAGCAGTACTTC. The encoded protein is CATLGTGDYEQYF.

The rearrangement uses TRBV28 and TRBJ2-7; TRBD1 might be the D (6 bases). V was pared by 9 bases and J by 3 bases, with 18 bases between. Looked up from germline, CDR1 is MDHEN and CDR2 is SYDVKM. The CDR3 is made up of 14 amino acids. The CDR3 loop reads CASRYSGVVYEQYF. The CDR3, as DNA: TGTGCCAGTAGGTATTCAGGGGTAGTCTACGAGCAGTACTTC. Full variable domain (remainder filled in from reference TRBV28 and TRBJ2-7): DVKVTQSSRYLVKRTGEKVFLECVQDMDHENMFWYRQDPGLGLRLIYFSYDVKMKEKGDIPEGYSVSREKKERFSLILESASTNQTSMYLCASRYSGVVYEQYFGPGTRLTVT.

This clone was counted once. The chain is built from TRBV6-6 and TRBJ1-5; D remains ambiguous. The V gene's germline CDR1 is MNHNY and CDR2 SVGAGI (reference sequence). The CDR3 runs to 13 residues. V was pared by 2 bases and J by 5 bases, with 7 bases between. This CDR3 reads CASSYVGYQPQHF. In nucleotides, the CDR3 is TGTGCCAGCAGTTACGTCGGGTATCAGCCCCAGCATTTT.

The chain joins TRBV6-1 to TRBJ1-2, with D possibly being TRBD1 (6 bases). The CDR3 has 14 amino acids. Trimming pared 4 bases from V and 8 bases from J, leaving 17 bases between. Germline CDR1 reads MNHNS; CDR2 reads SASEGT. The CDR3 region is CASSVGDNPAGYTF. CDR3 DNA: TGTGCCAGCAGTGTCGGGGACAACCCTGCGGGCTACACCTTC.

The V gene is TRBV9, the J gene TRBJ2-2; 7 bases are shared with TRBD2. Germline lookup yields CDR1 SGDLS and CDR2 YYNGEE. This CDR3 has 15 residues. V shed 6 bases and J 4 bases; nucleotides not matched to a gene: 9. Here the CDR3 reads CASTTSPGGTGELFF. For the CDR3, the DNA is TGTGCCAGCACCACTTCTCCGGGGGGCACCGGGGAGCTGTTTTTT.

This clone has more than one count but fewer than ten. The chain recombines TRBV11-3 with TRBJ2-7; maybe TRBD2 (6 bases). Between the trimmed V and J ends, which lost 4 bases and 2 bases, there was a span of 18 bases. CDR1 is SGHNT and CDR2 is YENEEA in the germline V gene. This CDR3 contains 16 residues. As DNA, the CDR3 is TGTGCCAGCAGCTCTTACGTCCTAGCGATCCCCTACGAGCAGTACTTC. This translates into CASSSYVLAIPYEQYF.

Points on this clone: The same CDR3 can be traced to other DNA sequences in this sample. This chain joins TRBV7-9 and TRBJ1-1; D gene uncertain. This CDR3 contains 14 residues. Per germline, CDR1 SEHNR and CDR2 FQNEAQ (reference sequence). V gave up 1 base and J gave up 1 base, with 7 bases separating them. CDR3 protein: CASSLGGRNTEAFF. The CDR3 bases are TGTGCCAGCAGCTTAGGCGGGCGGAACACTGAAGCTTTCTTT. Supplemented by reference TRBV7-9 and TRBJ1-1, the full variable domain reads DTGVSQNPRHKITKRGQNVTFRCDPISEHNRLYWYRQTLGQGPEFLTYFQNEAQLEKSRLLSDRFSAERPKGSFSTLEIQRTEQGDSAMYLCASSLGGRNTEAFFGQGTRLTVV.

The V and J genes are TRBV30 and TRBJ2-5; possibly TRBD2 for D (7 bases). Germline V gives CDR1 GTSNPN, CDR2 SVGIG (reference sequence). The length of the CDR3 is 14 residues. V was clipped by 0 bases and J by 5 bases, with 13 bases between them. CDR3 sequence reads: CAWSVWGGRETQYF. The CDR3 coding sequence is TGTGCCTGGAGTGTTTGGGGGGGGCGGGAGACCCAGTACTTC.